A single sample is the source of the 23 T cell receptor beta chains below, sequenced in a study of blood T cell repertoires in COVID-19. Clones were read by immunoSEQ multiplex PCR, and TCRdb kept only the in-frame ones, dropping some. This sample has roughly 66,000 clones; around 90% occur once, and the top ten carry about 7.9%. The sample comprised peripheral blood. These receptors were collected from a human donor in a cohort sampled during active COVID-19.

V and J are TRBV4-1 and TRBJ1-2; 9 positions agree with TRBD1. Trimming at V came to 0 bases and at J to 3 bases, leaving 11 bases not matched to a gene. CDR1 MGHRA and CDR2 YSYEKL come from the germline V gene. The CDR3 contains 18 residues. The CDR3 sequence is CASSQDAGQGGLHYGYTF. In nucleotides, the CDR3 is TGCGCCAGCAGCCAAGACGCGGGACAGGGCGGTCTACACTATGGCTACACCTTC.

V usage is TRBV7-2 and J usage is TRBJ1-2; TRBD1 matches at 10 bases. Germline trimming cut 3 bases from V and 4 bases from J; bases unmatched to any gene: 2. Germline lookup yields CDR1 SGHTA and CDR2 FQGNSA. The CDR3 loop spans 14 amino acids. CDR3 sequence: CASSFRDRGYGYTF. DNA of the CDR3: TGTGCCAGCAGCTTTCGGGACAGGGGCTATGGCTACACCTTC.

This chain joins TRBV5-1 and TRBJ2-7; a possible D gene is TRBD1 (6 bases). CDR1 is SGHRS and CDR2 is YFSETQ in the germline V gene. The V end lost 4 bases, the J end lost 3 bases, and 11 bases lay between the germline ends. The CDR3 covers 13 residues. The CDR3 region is CASSEGVIYEQYF. CDR3 DNA sequence: TGCGCCAGCAGCGAGGGGGTAATCTACGAGCAGTACTTC.

The CDR3 is CASARTSGYEQYF. The CDR3 nucleotides are TGTGCCAGCGCCAGGACTAGCGGCTACGAGCAGTACTTC. This rearrangement joins TRBV27 to TRBJ2-7; 10 bases map to TRBD2. J gave up 3 bases and V 8 bases, and 4 bases lay outside the gene matches. The CDR3 totals 13 residues. Per germline, CDR1 MNHEY and CDR2 SMNVEV (reference sequence).

The rearrangement joins TRBV30 to TRBJ1-4; D not resolved. Looked up from germline, CDR1 is GTSNPN and CDR2 is SVGIG (reference sequence). This CDR3 is 15 amino acids long. The V end lost 0 bases, the J end lost 0 bases, and 8 bases lay between the germline ends. CDR3 DNA sequence: TGTGCCTGGAGTGTCGGAGGAGCAACTAATGAAAAACTGTTTTTT. Its protein product is CAWSVGGATNEKLFF.

V is TRBV4-3 and J is TRBJ1-2; 7 bases are shared with TRBD1. J was trimmed by 0 bases and V by 0 bases; bases with no gene match: 1. The CDR3 is 15 amino acids. Germline V gene lookup returns CDR1 LGHNA and CDR2 YSLEER. CDR3 loop: CASSQDDRANYGYTF. The CDR3 coding sequence is TGCGCCAGCAGCCAAGACGACAGGGCTAACTATGGCTACACCTTC.

The rearrangement joins TRBV19 to TRBJ1-1; tentatively, D is TRBD1 (5 bases). V gave up 4 bases and J gave up 1 base, with 10 bases separating them. The germline V gene has CDR1 LNHDA and CDR2 SQIVND (reference sequence). This CDR3 region has 14 residues. In DNA, the CDR3 is TGTGCCAGTAGTAGTCACAGGACGAACACTGAAGCTTTCTTT. Its translation: CASSSHRTNTEAFF.

This rearrangement joins TRBV19 to TRBJ1-4, with TRBD1 matching 8 bases. The CDR3 has 14 amino acids. CDR1 and CDR2 (germline): LNHDA, SQIVND (reference sequence). After removal of 8 bases from V and 8 bases from J, the junction contained 10 bases not matched to a gene. The chain's CDR3 is CASGTGRGHEKLFF. Written as DNA, the CDR3 is TGTGCCAGTGGGACGGGCAGGGGGCACGAAAAACTGTTTTTT.

In nucleotides, the CDR3 is TGTGCCATCACCCCCCAGGGGGCAGGCGAGCAGTACTTC. Translated: CAITPQGAGEQYF. This rearrangement joins TRBV28 to TRBJ2-7; 8 bases are a match to TRBD1. J lost 6 bases, V lost 10 bases, and 11 bases had no gene match. The length of the CDR3 is 13 residues. The V gene's germline CDR1 is MDHEN and CDR2 SYDVKM.

J is TRBJ1-2 and V is TRBV12-3 or TRBV12-4; 7 bases map to TRBD1. The CDR3 is 13 amino acids. V shed 5 bases, J shed 4 bases, and the junction held 4 bases outside the gene matches. The CDR3 reads CASSPQGGYGYTF. CDR3 coding DNA: TGTGCCAGCAGTCCTCAGGGGGGCTATGGCTACACCTTC.

The chain has TRBV4-1 and TRBJ2-3, with TRBD2 identical over 9 bases. The CDR3 totals 21 residues. Germline CDR1 and CDR2: MGHRA and YSYEKL. Unmatched junction bases numbered 17, after V lost 0 bases and J lost 1 base. The CDR3 spells CASSQDTPSGREGLGTDTQYF. The CDR3 DNA sequence: TGCGCCAGCAGCCAAGATACCCCTTCAGGGCGGGAGGGCCTCGGCACAGATACGCAGTATTTT.

This chain joins TRBV18 and TRBJ2-5; D may be TRBD1 (5 bases). The germline gives CDR1 KGHSH, CDR2 LQKENI. V gave up 3 bases and J gave up 1 base, with 9 bases separating them. The CDR3 is made up of 14 amino acids. In DNA, the CDR3 is TGTGCCAGCTCACCGAGACAGATCCAAGAGACCCAGTACTTC. Translating it yields CASSPRQIQETQYF.

This clone has a handful of counts. The rearrangement uses TRBV30 and TRBJ1-1; 11 bases line up with TRBD1. CDR3 length: 14 amino acids. V shed 4 bases, J shed 3 bases, and the junction held 4 bases outside the gene matches. The germline gives CDR1 GTSNPN, CDR2 SVGIG (reference sequence). This CDR3 is CAWKTGQGDTEAFF. The CDR3 DNA follows: TGTGCCTGGAAAACGGGACAGGGGGACACTGAAGCTTTCTTT. Full variable domain (rest looked up from reference TRBV30 and TRBJ1-1): SQTIHQWPATLVQPVGSPLSLECTVEGTSNPNLYWYRQAAGRGLQLLFYSVGIGQISSEVPQNLSASRPQDRQFILSSKKLLLSDSGFYLCAWKTGQGDTEAFFGQGTRLTVV.

The CDR3 reads CASSLAKVSIRGKTGELFF. CDR3 in DNA: TGTGCCAGCAGCTTAGCAAAGGTGTCAATTCGGGGGAAAACCGGGGAGCTGTTTTTT. The chain employs TRBV7-2 and TRBJ2-2; tentatively, D is TRBD2 (6 bases). This CDR3 has 19 residues. V was trimmed by 0 bases and J by 5 bases, leaving 22 bases between them. The germline V gene encodes CDR1 SGHTA and CDR2 FQGNSA. The full variable domain, in which reference TRBV7-2 and TRBJ2-2 provide the parts outside the CDR3, is GAGVSQSPSNKVTEKGKDVELRCDPISGHTALYWYRQSLGQGLEFLIYFQGNSAPDKSGLPSDRFSAERTGGSVSTLTIQRTQQEDSAVYLCASSLAKVSIRGKTGELFFGEGSRLTVL.

This rearrangement joins TRBV6-5 to TRBJ1-1; D is perhaps TRBD1 (5 bases). The CDR3 has 13 residues. CDR1 MNHEY and CDR2 SVGAGI come from the germline V gene. Deletions cut 7 bases from V and 1 base from J, with 10 bases between. The CDR3 bases are TGTGCCAGCACCAGGGATTCGAACACTGAAGCTTTCTTT. It codes for CASTRDSNTEAFF.

The rearrangement joins TRBV11-2 to TRBJ2-1; 7 positions agree with TRBD1. The CDR3 runs 14 residues. V dropped 5 bases and J dropped 4; count of bases not matched to a gene: 5. Germline CDR1 and CDR2: SGHAT and FQNNGV. The CDR3 here is CASSQNRGYNEQFF. In nucleotides, the CDR3 is TGTGCCAGCAGCCAAAACAGGGGTTACAATGAGCAGTTCTTC.

The V gene is TRBV2, the J gene TRBJ2-1; 12 nucleotides match TRBD2. This CDR3 is 16 amino acids long. V shed 8 bases and J 8 bases; nucleotides not matched to a gene: 13. The germline CDR1 and CDR2 sequences are SNHLY and FYNNEI. The CDR3 DNA reads as TGTGCCAGCCAAGGGACTAGCGGGCCCCCAGGCGATGAGCAGTTCTTC. It specifies CASQGTSGPPGDEQFF.

This chain links TRBV24-1 with TRBJ2-1, with TRBD1 matching 11 bases. V lost 2 bases, J lost 7 bases, and 3 bases stayed unmatched. The CDR3 has 15 residues. The V gene's germline CDR1 is KGHDR and CDR2 SFDVKD. The CDR3 region has the DNA TGTGCCACCAGTGATTCGGGACAGGGGGGTAATGAGCAGTTCTTC. As protein: CATSDSGQGGNEQFF.

Here the CDR3 reads CASSLDKEPSNQPQHF. CDR3 sequence (DNA): TGTGCCAGCAGCTTGGATAAGGAGCCTAGCAATCAGCCCCAGCATTTT. The chain uses TRBV5-4 and TRBJ1-5; D remains unclear. Trimming removed 0 bases from V and 0 bases from J, with 10 bases in between. This CDR3 has 16 residues. Germline V gene lookup returns CDR1 SGHNT and CDR2 YYREEE (reference sequence).

The chain employs TRBV4-2 and TRBJ1-1; D is ambiguous. The germline V and J ends were trimmed by 5 bases and 1 base, with 14 bases remaining between them. Germline-derived CDR1 and CDR2 are LGHNA and YNFKEQ. The CDR3 covers 15 residues. The CDR3 region has the DNA TGTGCCAGCAGCTTCAGGACTGACCGGAACACTGAAGCTTTCTTT. Amino acids: CASSFRTDRNTEAFF.

The chain has TRBV9 and TRBJ1-6, with D unclear. V was pared by 3 bases and J by 0 bases, with 10 bases between. Germline loops: CDR1 SGDLS, CDR2 YYNGEE. This CDR3 spans 16 amino acids. CDR3 in amino acids: CASSDGGSSYNSPLHF. CDR3 DNA: TGTGCCAGCAGCGACGGAGGGAGCTCCTATAATTCACCCCTCCACTTT. The full variable domain, in which reference TRBV9 and TRBJ1-6 provide the parts outside the CDR3, is DSGVTQTPKHLITATGQRVTLRCSPRSGDLSVYWYQQSLDQGLQFLIQYYNGEERAKGNILERFSAQQFPDLHSELNLSSLELGDSALYFCASSDGGSSYNSPLHFGNGTRLTVT.

This clone was observed a single time. The genes are TRBV28 and TRBJ1-5; D not resolved. V lost 2 bases, J lost 3 bases, and 20 bases lay in between. The CDR3 has 18 residues. CDR1 is MDHEN, CDR2 SYDVKM, per germline. CDR3 amino acids: CASSLVGQVVASNQPQHF. The CDR3 nucleotides read TGTGCCAGCAGTTTAGTGGGCCAGGTTGTGGCCTCCAATCAGCCCCAGCATTTT.

The chain recombines TRBV3-1 (or the pseudogene TRBV3-2) with TRBJ1-1; D unclear. V dropped 0 bases and J dropped 2 bases, with 16 bases sitting between them. CDR1 is LGHDT, CDR2 YNNKEL, per germline (reference sequence). This CDR3 has 17 amino acids. The CDR3 sequence: CASSQDGVALGNTEAFF. The CDR3 region has the DNA TGTGCCAGCAGCCAAGATGGAGTAGCCCTAGGTAACACTGAAGCTTTCTTT.